Following are 4 T cell receptor beta chains from one sample sequenced in a study of T-cell reconstitution after alpha-beta-depleted transplantation in children. TCRbeta library preparation incorporated unique molecular identifiers. In TCRdb, the PCR reads were re-called with MiXCR into one record per CDR3 protein. The table includes about 980,000 distinct CDR3 sequences, about 29% detected once. Source: PBMCs, mostly from graft donor cells, taken 360 days after TCRalphabeta/CD19-depleted stem cell transplant. The source is a boy under three years old who had a stem cell transplant for SCID, so the T cells may come from the graft donor.

This clonotype was seen more than once but under ten times. The J gene is TRBJ2-7, the V gene TRBV3-1; no clear D gene. Germline-derived CDR1 and CDR2 are LGHDT and YNNKEL (reference sequence). The CDR3 consists of 15 residues. Trimming left V 0 bases short and J 2 bases short, with 11 bases between. In nucleotides, the CDR3 is TGTGCCAGCAGCCAAGATCCTTTTTCGACCTACGAGCAGTACTTC. Its translation: CASSQDPFSTYEQYF.

Written as DNA, the CDR3 is TGTGCCAGCAGCCAAGTGGGCGGACGGGACATTCAGTACTTC. Its protein is CASSQVGGRDIQYF. V and J are TRBV4-2 and TRBJ2-4, with D unresolved. The CDR3 totals 14 residues. Germline V gene sequence: CDR1 LGHNA, CDR2 YNFKEQ. Deletions cut 1 base from V and 8 bases from J, with 12 bases between.

The sample holds a few counts of this clonotype. This chain links TRBV20-1 with TRBJ2-3, with 10 bases fitting TRBD2. V was clipped by 6 bases and J by 5 bases; unmatched bases: 8. The CDR3 runs 14 residues. Germline assignment: CDR1 DFQATT and CDR2 SNEGSKA (reference sequence). CDR3 sequence reads: CSALAGAGGDTQYF. The CDR3 DNA is TGCAGTGCCCTAGCGGGGGCCGGAGGAGATACGCAGTATTTT.

The V call is TRBV5-1, the J call TRBJ2-3; D ambiguous. The CDR3 has 14 residues. Per the germline V gene, CDR1 is SGHRS and CDR2 is YFSETQ. V was pared by 2 bases and J by 2 bases, with 9 bases between. CDR3 in DNA: TGCGCCAGCAGCTTTTCCGATAACACAGATACGCAGTATTTT. Protein: CASSFSDNTDTQYF. Based on the CDR3 plus reference TRBV5-1 and TRBJ2-3, the full variable domain is KAGVTQTPRYLIKTRGQQVTLSCSPISGHRSVSWYQQTPGQGLQFLFEYFSETQRNKGNFPGRFSGRQFSNSRSEMNVSTLELGDSALYLCASSFSDNTDTQYFGPGTRLTVL.